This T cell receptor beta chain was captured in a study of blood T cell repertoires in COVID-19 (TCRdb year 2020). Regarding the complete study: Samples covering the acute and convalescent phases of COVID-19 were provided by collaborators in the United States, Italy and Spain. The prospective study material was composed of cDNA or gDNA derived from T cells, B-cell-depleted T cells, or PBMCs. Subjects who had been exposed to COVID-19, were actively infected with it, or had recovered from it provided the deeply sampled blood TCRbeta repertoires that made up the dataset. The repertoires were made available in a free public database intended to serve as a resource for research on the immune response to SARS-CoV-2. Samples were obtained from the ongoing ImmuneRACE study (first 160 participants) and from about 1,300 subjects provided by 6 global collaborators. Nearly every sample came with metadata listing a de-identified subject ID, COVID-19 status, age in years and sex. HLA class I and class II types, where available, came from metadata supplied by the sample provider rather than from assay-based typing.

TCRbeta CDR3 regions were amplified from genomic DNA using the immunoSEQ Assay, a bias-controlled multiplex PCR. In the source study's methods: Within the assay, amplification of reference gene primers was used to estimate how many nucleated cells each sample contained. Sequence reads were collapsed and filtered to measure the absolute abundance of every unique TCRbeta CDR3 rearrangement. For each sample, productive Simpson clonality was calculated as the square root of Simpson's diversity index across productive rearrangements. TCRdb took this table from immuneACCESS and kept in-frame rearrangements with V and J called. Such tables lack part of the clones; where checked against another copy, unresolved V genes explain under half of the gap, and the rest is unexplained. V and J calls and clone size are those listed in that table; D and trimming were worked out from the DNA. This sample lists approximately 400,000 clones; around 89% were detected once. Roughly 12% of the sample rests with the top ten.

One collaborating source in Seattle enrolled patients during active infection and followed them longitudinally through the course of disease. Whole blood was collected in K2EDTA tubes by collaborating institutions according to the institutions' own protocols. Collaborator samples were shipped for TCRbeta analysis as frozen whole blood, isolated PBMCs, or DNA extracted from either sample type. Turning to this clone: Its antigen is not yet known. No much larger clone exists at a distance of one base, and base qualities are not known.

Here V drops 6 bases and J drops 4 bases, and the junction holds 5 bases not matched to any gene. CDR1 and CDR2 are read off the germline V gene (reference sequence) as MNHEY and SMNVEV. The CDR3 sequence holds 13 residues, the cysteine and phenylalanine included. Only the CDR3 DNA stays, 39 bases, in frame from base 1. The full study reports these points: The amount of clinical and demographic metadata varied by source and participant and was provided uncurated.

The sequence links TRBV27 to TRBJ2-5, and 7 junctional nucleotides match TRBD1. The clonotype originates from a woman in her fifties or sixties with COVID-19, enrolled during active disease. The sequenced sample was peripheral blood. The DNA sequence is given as TGTGCCAGCAGGCCGACAGGGCGAGAGACCCAGTACTTC. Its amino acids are CASRPTGRETQYF.